Ten or more counts support the clone carrying this TCR beta chain. This sample stems from a study of early T cells in non-severe SARS-CoV-2 infection. Across the study: Chains were unpaired, as sequencing was done on bulk RNA from unsorted whole blood.

TCRdb independently ran MiXCR on the 5' RACE reads; one entry per CDR3 protein. The table records 45,000 to 75,000 distinct CDR3 sequences, about 5.6% of them present only once. The receptor comes from an adult who was a healthcare worker with PCR-confirmed SARS-CoV-2 infection or an uninfected control (not recorded which). The sequenced material came from whole blood.

The CDR3 nucleotides are TGCGCCAGCAGCTCCAGGTACAATGAGCAGTTCTTC. Translating it yields CASSSRYNEQFF. The J gene is TRBJ2-1, the V gene TRBV5-1; no reliable D call. Trimming took off 3 bases at V and 4 bases at J, with 5 bases between the two ends. Per the germline V gene, CDR1 is SGHRS and CDR2 is YFSETQ. The CDR3 sequence is 12 residues long.